Sequencing of this T cell receptor (beta chain) was carried out in a study of CD8 T cells in Susac syndrome (dated by TCRdb to between 2017 and 2020). For context, the study as a whole: Of the Susac syndrome patients who were sequenced, roughly 8 were in clinical remission while 5 or 6 had clinically active disease. Whether CD8+ T cell activation and differentiation in Susac syndrome was antigen driven was tested using repertoire sequencing. At blood withdrawal, Susac syndrome patients were therapy-naive, treated with corticosteroids (with IVIg additionally given to some), or treated with IVIg alone. Study-wide findings and limitations: The TCR sequencing and HLA analysis was acknowledged to have included a relatively small number of individuals. The CD4+ T cell repertoire of patients with Susac syndrome showed no detectable clonal expansion.

RNA was extracted with the RNeasy kit and roughly 0.5 to 1 ug was reverse transcribed using random hexamers. The immunoSEQ multiplex PCR assay, covering 54 Vbeta and 13 Jbeta segments, was used to amplify TCR beta CDR3 regions. Bias from PCR amplification was corrected by using a synthetic template baseline for primer optimization and for computational correction. The study's own analysis went as follows. Only productive sequences were kept, with reads annotated to V, D and J genes according to IMGT and analyzed in immunoSEQ Analyzer. Clonality was calculated as one minus the Shannon entropy normalized by log2 of the number of productive unique sequences. For each patient and control, public and private clones were evaluated within the 100 most prevalent clones. Clones were defined as Susac-specific when absent from the healthy and MS cohorts, from fewer than 1,300 published viral clones and from other ImmuneACCESS disease sequences. TCRdb itself trimmed the public reads at Q25 with fastp, ran MiXCR and retained productive beta chains. Entries are consolidated by CDR3 protein sequence, retaining the most common genes and DNA. Here the V and J calls rest on TCRdb's processing, not on the authors' analysis. Recorded for this sample are under 200,000 distinct CDR3 sequences; roughly 95% of them occurred a single time. The leading ten clones occupy approximately 0.12% of the sample.

Inclusive of the bounding cysteine and phenylalanine, the CDR3 is 16 residues long. Only the CDR3 DNA stays, 48 bases, in frame from base 1. In the germline V gene, CDR1 corresponds to LGHNA and CDR2 to YSLEER. V and J are trimmed by 4 bases and 4 bases, and the gene matches miss 2 bases of the junction. Peripheral blood CD8+ and CD4+ T cells from healthy donors, Susac syndrome patients and multiple sclerosis patients were profiled by high-throughput TCR beta sequencing. The Susac syndrome patients fulfilled recently defined diagnostic criteria for either definite or probable disease. Bulk CD8+ and CD4+ T cells were purified by magnetic negative isolation, whereas CD8+ TEMRA cells were enriched by FACS. Blood was drawn into EDTA tubes, processed within 24 hours, and PBMCs were isolated by density gradient centrifugation. PBMCs intended for TCR sequencing were cryopreserved in liquid nitrogen and thawed later in a water bath at 37 degrees C. The sorted or isolated CD4+, CD8+ and CD8+ TEMRA cells reached a purity of at least 90%.

Note on this clonotype: Its antigen remains unidentified. Base qualities are not provided; no much larger clone lies one nucleotide away.

Sequencing was done on a sample of CD4+ T cells from PBMCs. In this chain, TRBV4-3 is recombined with TRBJ2-2, with 14 middle bases fitting TRBD2. The clonotype was recovered from a human donor with Susac syndrome. The DNA reads as follows: TGCGCCAGCAGCCGACTAGCGGGAGGGCCCACCGGGGAGCTGTTTTTT. This sequence encodes CASSRLAGGPTGELFF.